This TCR beta chain was profiled in a study of T cell responses to AZD1222 COVID-19 vaccine (dated by TCRdb to the early 2020s). Study-level background: TCR sequencing covered roughly 230 trial participants: 200 to 210 given two doses of AZD1222 and 26 given two doses of MenACWY control vaccine. Enrollment into the trials was organized by age into subgroups of 18-55, 56-69 and 70-plus years, and those subgroups contained roughly 150, 30 and 60 TCR-sequenced participants, respectively.

The CDR3 regions of human TCRbeta chains were subjected to immunosequencing. The paper's processing steps were these. TCRs in the repertoires were compared against a reference library of SARS-CoV-2-specific TCRs that had been generated with the MIRA antigen-specificity platform. Breadth meant the fraction of unique TCRs that were SARS-CoV-2-associated, whereas depth meant the fraction of total T cells that were SARS-CoV-2-associated. Using the MIRA data, each spike-specific TCR was mapped to the spike region that the TCR reacts to and placed in a CD4 or CD8 class. Log10-transformed breadth and depth values were compared by one-way ANOVA with Sidak's multiple comparisons tests. The table comes from immuneACCESS by way of TCRdb, which keeps in-frame sequences with V and J called. Part of the clones is missing from these tables; in studies checked, under half for an unresolved V gene and the rest for unknown reasons. The D gene and trimming were derived from the DNA, and the V and J assignments and clone size from that table. The sample includes some 150,000 clones, with around 88% observed a single time. The ten largest clones capture 3% to 4% of the sample.

About this clone: No cognate antigen has been identified for it. The input lacks base qualities; no much larger clone sits a single base away.

The sample's time point label is to be understood as: baseline before first vaccination. The treatment or condition label for this specimen denotes: meningococcal conjugate vaccine given as trial control. Vaccinee samples came from UK trials COV001 and COV002, including a single-blind randomized controlled phase 2/3 trial of AZD1222 (ChAdOx1 nCoV-19) in healthy adults. For TCRbeta chain sequencing, PBMC samples from trial participants were taken at day 0 and at day 28 after the second dose. The CDR3 sequence holds 12 residues, the cysteine and phenylalanine included. Of all the DNA, just the CDR3 is kept, 36 bases in frame from base 1. Looking up the germline V gene yields CDR1 SGHDT and CDR2 YYEEEE. The trim is 0 bases for V and 4 bases for J, with a gap of 5 bases between the germline ends. On the study overall, not on this receptor specifically: Conclusions about previously exposed vaccinees were limited because only 5 or 6 AZD1222 recipients were SARS-CoV-2 seropositive at baseline. After two AZD1222 doses, spike-specific TCR breadth and depth were significantly higher than at day 0 and than in MenACWY recipients. In the small 56-69-year group, the increase in depth fell short of significance, most likely because of low power. Vaccine-associated CD4 TCRs spanned the whole spike protein, with dominant responses in regions 160-218 and 743-854. Epitopes outside the regions mutated in the B.1.351 and B.1.1.7 variants were reportedly recognized by nearly half of the unique spike-specific TCRs. Participants were mostly white British and included more females than males, and it was suggested by the authors that clonal diversity may have been underestimated. Because no day 14 peak-response samples were available, the repertoires could be characterized only after the peak T cell response.

The material was peripheral blood, obtained on day 0 of MenACWY control vaccination. This chain is built from TRBV5-6 and TRBJ2-7, with the identity of the D gene unclear. This receptor was obtained from an adult in good health. The CDR3 reads CASSLALYEQYF. The sequenced DNA is TGTGCCAGCAGCTTGGCTCTATACGAGCAGTACTTC.